Listed here are 8 T cell receptor beta chains from one sample, sequenced in a study of T cells in Graves' hyperthyroidism and ophthalmopathy. RNA transcripts served as the template for amplifying TCR beta CDR3 regions. The HTBI primer set drove a first-round RT-PCR of the TCR CDR3. MiXCR, applied by TCRdb to the multiplex PCR reads, yields one record per CDR3 protein. Here the sample spans around 540,000 distinct CDR3 sequences, just over 45% being singletons. Sequenced material: peripheral blood or thyroid tissue (not recorded which). The receptors stem from a woman between 18 and 29 years old with Graves' hyperthyroidism.

This clonotype is a singleton in its sample. Likely a read error: the CDR3 ends without its conserved phenylalanine or tryptophan. The chain is built from TRBV9 and TRBJ1-1; TRBD1 is a possible D gene (6 bases). CDR3 length: 13 amino acids. Trimming cost V 6 bases and J 6 bases, with 15 bases left between them. The germline CDR1 and CDR2 sequences are SGDLS and YYNGEE. The CDR3 protein is CASTGGADAEAFC. The CDR3 DNA reads as TGTGCCAGCACGGGGGGGGCGGACGCTGAAGCTTTCTGT.

This chain connects TRBV2 to TRBJ1-1; the D gene is possibly TRBD1 (5 bases). The CDR3 extends over 15 amino acids. V was trimmed by 8 bases and J by 1 base, leaving 17 bases between them. CDR1 and CDR2 (germline): SNHLY, FYNNEI. This chain's CDR3 is CASSRPRGTNTEAFF. The CDR3 nucleotides are TGTGCCAGCTCACGTCCCCGGGGGACGAACACTGAAGCTTTCTTT.

The gene calls are TRBV6-5 and TRBJ1-5; TRBD1 matches at 8 bases. With 2 bases clipped from V and 2 bases from J, the junction kept 8 bases outside the gene matches. The CDR3 covers 17 residues. CDR1 and CDR2 from the germline V gene are MNHEY and SVGAGI. The CDR3 sequence: CASSYLGQGRGNQPQHF. CDR3 DNA sequence: TGTGCCAGCAGTTACCTTGGACAGGGTCGGGGCAATCAGCCCCAGCATTTT.

This clonotype was counted a few times. The rearrangement links TRBV15 to TRBJ2-3; 9 nucleotides align to TRBD2. This CDR3 comprises 14 residues. Germline V lookup: CDR1 LNHNV, CDR2 YYDKDF (reference sequence). V lost 5 bases to trimming and J lost 4 bases; unmatched junction nucleotides: 4. In DNA, the CDR3 is TGTGCCACCAGCGGGAGCGGGAGGTCAGATACGCAGTATTTT. The encoded protein is CATSGSGRSDTQYF.

This chain joins TRBV2 and TRBJ1-5, with 8 bases lining up with TRBD1. This CDR3 is built from 14 residues. Per the germline V gene, CDR1 is SNHLY and CDR2 is FYNNEI. V dropped 5 bases and J dropped 5; count of bases not matched to a gene: 5. CDR3 loop: CASSSRGHHQPQHF. The DNA of the CDR3 is TGTGCCAGCAGTTCCAGGGGGCACCATCAGCCCCAGCATTTT.

This clonotype was counted once. The chain has TRBV5-1 and TRBJ2-5, with D possibly being TRBD1 (5 bases). With 4 bases removed from V and 2 bases from J, the gap between germline ends came to 9 bases. The germline gives CDR1 SGHRS, CDR2 YFSETQ. The CDR3 runs 13 residues. For the CDR3, the DNA is TGCGCCAGCAGCGGGGCAGAACAAGAGACCCAGTACTTC. Translation: CASSGAEQETQYF.

The rearrangement uses TRBV19 and TRBJ1-5; D may be TRBD1 (5 bases). Germline V gene sequence: CDR1 LNHDA, CDR2 SQIVND (reference sequence). The V and J ends lost 5 bases and 7 bases respectively, with 18 bases between them. This CDR3 has 15 amino acids. The CDR3 DNA reads as TGTGCCAGTAGTCCGTACGTGGGGGTTAACCAGCCCCAGCATTTT. Translation gives CASSPYVGVNQPQHF.

In nucleotides, the CDR3 is TGTGCCAGCAGCGGGGGTCATGTTCGGGAGGGCTACGAGCAGTACTTC. Translation: CASSGGHVREGYEQYF. V gene TRBV2 combines with J gene TRBJ2-5; TRBD2 matches at 8 bases. Gene TRBJ2-7 matches the end of the DNA better, so the J call may be wrong. This CDR3 region has 16 residues. From germline, CDR1 is SNHLY and CDR2 FYNNEI.